The 28 T cell receptor beta chains given below trace back to one sample, sequenced in a study of cytomegalovirus exposure and HLA in healthy donors. The PCR made use of 60 Vbeta and 13 Jbeta primers. The repertoire was sequenced with immunoSEQ multiplex PCR; TCRdb's copy has only in-frame clones and lacks some. The table has some 180,000 clones, 82% seen once. The sequenced sample consisted of PBMCs. These receptors originate from a man between 40 and 49 years old in good health and CMV-seronegative.

DNA for the CDR3: TGTGCCAGCCTAGGACAGAGCACAGATACGCAGTATTTT. It is translated as CASLGQSTDTQYF. The rearrangement links TRBV6-1 to TRBJ2-3; weak D call: TRBD1 (6 bases). The CDR3 loop spans 13 amino acids. The V end lost 8 bases, the J end lost 0 bases, and 9 bases lay between the germline ends. Germline V CDR1 and CDR2: MNHNS, SASEGT.

J is TRBJ2-7 and V is TRBV5-1; 10 bases map to TRBD1. Unmatched junction bases numbered 6, after V lost 0 bases and J lost 6 bases. The CDR3 is 15 amino acids. Germline lookup yields CDR1 SGHRS and CDR2 YFSETQ. The CDR3 sequence: CASSLAGTGVGEQYF. As DNA, the CDR3 is TGCGCCAGCAGCTTGGCCGGGACAGGGGTGGGCGAGCAGTACTTC.

The chain is built from TRBV7-9 and TRBJ2-3; TRBD2 matches 8 bases. J lost 5 bases, V lost 2 bases, and 6 bases had no gene match. The germline V gene has CDR1 SEHNR and CDR2 FQNEAQ (reference sequence). The CDR3 has 15 amino acids. CDR3 sequence reads: CASSLKGLVKDTQYF. As DNA, the CDR3 is TGTGCCAGCAGCTTAAAGGGACTAGTAAAAGATACGCAGTATTTT.

This clone appeared a single time. V usage is TRBV7-2 and J usage is TRBJ1-2; perhaps TRBD1 as D (6 bases). The length of the CDR3 is 13 residues. CDR1 and CDR2 (germline): SGHTA, FQGNSA. Trimming took off 5 bases at V and 8 bases at J, with 15 bases between the two ends. This CDR3 reads CASSHQGIDGYTF. Here the CDR3 DNA reads TGTGCCAGCAGCCATCAGGGGATCGACGGCTACACCTTC.

V usage is TRBV27 and J usage is TRBJ2-7, with TRBD1 matching over 7 bases. This CDR3 has 14 amino acids. V gave up 5 bases and J gave up 9 bases; unmatched junction bases: 13. CDR1 is MNHEY, CDR2 SMNVEV, per germline (reference sequence). The CDR3 is CASSLTLRGSGQYF. In DNA form, the CDR3 reads TGTGCCAGCAGTCTCACCCTCAGGGGGAGCGGGCAGTACTTC.

The chain has TRBV28 and TRBJ2-1, with 14 bases fitting TRBD2. This CDR3 has 16 residues. The germline V gene encodes CDR1 MDHEN and CDR2 SYDVKM. V lost 4 bases to trimming and J lost 8 bases; unmatched junction nucleotides: 7. The DNA of the CDR3 is TGTGCCAGCAGTTCGATCGGGACTAGCGGGAGCTATGAGCAGTTCTTC. Translated: CASSSIGTSGSYEQFF.

This rearrangement joins TRBV4-1 to TRBJ2-5; 10 nucleotides match TRBD2. Germline CDR1 reads MGHRA; CDR2 reads YSYEKL. J was trimmed by 4 bases and V by 2 bases; bases with no gene match: 1. CDR3 size: 14 residues. The DNA for the CDR3 is TGCGCCAGCAGCCAACTAGCGGGAGCAGAGACCCAGTACTTC. Translation: CASSQLAGAETQYF.

The chain carries TRBV6-4 and TRBJ2-3; 13 bases match TRBD2. V lost 6 bases and J lost 4; bases outside the gene matches: 7. Germline CDR1 is MRHNA and CDR2 is SNTAGT. The CDR3 contains 16 residues. The CDR3 loop reads CASSLTSGGAPDTQYF. The CDR3 bases are TGTGCCAGCAGCCTCACTAGCGGGGGGGCCCCAGATACGCAGTATTTT.

Comment on this clone: The sample holds other DNA sequences that translate to the same CDR3. J is TRBJ2-7 and V is TRBV7-2; the D is unclear. CDR1 and CDR2 from the germline V gene are SGHTA and FQGNSA. The germline V and J ends were trimmed by 3 bases and 0 bases, with 6 bases remaining between them. The CDR3 totals 13 residues. The CDR3 loop reads CASSFGGSYEQYF. As DNA, the CDR3 is TGTGCCAGCAGCTTTGGCGGCTCCTACGAGCAGTACTTC.

The rearrangement joins TRBV9 to TRBJ1-4, with a tentative D call TRBD1 (5 bases). This CDR3 spans 16 amino acids. Deletions cut 4 bases from V and 8 bases from J, with 21 bases between. CDR1 is SGDLS, CDR2 YYNGEE, per germline. The CDR3 nucleotides are TGTGCCAGCAGCTCCAGTCTGGGGCGCGATGAAGAAAAACTGTTTTTT. Its translation: CASSSSLGRDEEKLFF.

The chain links TRBV5-6 to TRBJ2-7, with unresolved D. This CDR3 contains 12 residues. The germline gives CDR1 SGHDT, CDR2 YYEEEE. Between the trimmed V and J ends, which lost 1 base and 1 base, there was a span of 3 bases. The CDR3 region is CASSLTSYEQYF. CDR3 DNA: TGTGCCAGCAGCTTGACATCCTACGAGCAGTACTTC. The full variable domain, rest sourced from reference TRBV5-6 and TRBJ2-7, is DAGVTQSPTHLIKTRGQQVTLRCSPKSGHDTVSWYQQALGQGPQFIFQYYEEEERQRGNFPDRFSGHQFPNYSSELNVNALLLGDSALYLCASSLTSYEQYFGPGTRLTVT.

The rearrangement links TRBV7-2 to TRBJ2-6, with D possibly matching TRBD1 (6 bases). CDR1 is SGHTA and CDR2 is FQGNSA in the germline V gene. There are 18 residues in the CDR3. Trimming cost V 5 bases and J 0 bases, with 17 bases left between them. The CDR3: CASSPRQVYLSGANVLTF. The CDR3 region has the DNA TGTGCCAGCAGCCCCCGACAGGTATACCTCTCTGGGGCCAACGTCCTGACTTTC.

J is TRBJ2-6 and V is TRBV19, with TRBD1 identical over 8 bases. The germline V gene encodes CDR1 LNHDA and CDR2 SQIVND (reference sequence). J lost 4 bases, V lost 5 bases, and 7 bases had no gene match. The CDR3 spans 16 residues. The DNA for the CDR3 is TGTGCCAGTAGTGCCCGGACAGGGAACGGGGCCAACGTCCTGACTTTC. Translated: CASSARTGNGANVLTF.

The CDR3 coding sequence is TGTGCCAGCAGCGATTCCCGGGACAGGGACCATGGCTACACCTTC. Amino acids: CASSDSRDRDHGYTF. The rearrangement joins TRBV9 to TRBJ1-2; 9 positions agree with TRBD1. Germline V gives CDR1 SGDLS, CDR2 YYNGEE. V lost 3 bases to trimming and J lost 6 bases; unmatched junction nucleotides: 9. The CDR3 runs to 15 residues.

This clone was detected a few times. This sequence joins TRBV7-9 and TRBJ2-5; D remains ambiguous. Germline values: CDR1 SEHNR, CDR2 FQNEAQ (reference sequence). The CDR3 length is 14 residues. V dropped 2 bases and J dropped 5 bases, with 12 bases sitting between them. The CDR3 region has the DNA TGTGCCAGCAGCTTACGAGGAGATACGGAGACCCAGTACTTC. Its translation is CASSLRGDTETQYF.

This clone was seen only a few times. The CDR3 DNA reads TGTGCCAGCAGCACCGGAGGCAGGGGGAACACTGAAGCTTTCTTT. This translates into CASSTGGRGNTEAFF. The chain joins TRBV7-9 to TRBJ1-1; D is perhaps TRBD1 (6 bases). Trimming removed 5 bases from V and 1 base from J, with 14 bases in between. CDR3 length: 15 residues. CDR1 and CDR2 from the germline V gene are SEHNR and FQNEAQ (reference sequence).

In this sample, this clone turned up once. The chain has TRBV5-1 and TRBJ2-2, with 14 bases lining up with TRBD2. V trimming: 0 bases; J trimming: 4 bases; junction bases outside the gene matches: 14. The V gene's germline CDR1 is SGHRS and CDR2 YFSETQ. CDR3 length: 21 residues. CDR3 nucleotide sequence: TGCGCCAGCAGCTTGGGGGTGGGGACTAGCGGGGGCTCCTTTGGCACCGGGGAGCTGTTTTTT. Amino acid sequence: CASSLGVGTSGGSFGTGELFF.

This clone was counted once. This sample also contains other DNA sequences that code for the same CDR3. The chain is built from TRBV28 and TRBJ2-7; D is perhaps TRBD1 (6 bases). This CDR3 has 14 residues. Trimming removed 5 bases from V and 4 bases from J, with 15 bases in between. CDR1 is MDHEN, CDR2 SYDVKM, per germline. CDR3 loop: CASSPPGGSYEQYF. The DNA for the CDR3 is TGTGCCAGCAGTCCCCCTGGGGGCTCGTACGAGCAGTACTTC. Based on the CDR3 plus reference TRBV28 and TRBJ2-7, the full variable domain is DVKVTQSSRYLVKRTGEKVFLECVQDMDHENMFWYRQDPGLGLRLIYFSYDVKMKEKGDIPEGYSVSREKKERFSLILESASTNQTSMYLCASSPPGGSYEQYFGPGTRLTVT.

The rearrangement joins TRBV19 to TRBJ2-2; 7 positions match TRBD2. CDR1 and CDR2 from the germline V gene are LNHDA and SQIVND (reference sequence). The J segment lost 5 bases and the V segment lost 3 bases, leaving 3 bases of the junction unmatched. The CDR3 extends over 14 amino acids. DNA for the CDR3: TGTGCCAGTAGTATTATGGGAGGGACCGGGGAGCTGTTTTTT. Amino acids: CASSIMGGTGELFF.

The chain couples TRBV30 to TRBJ2-7, with TRBD1 identical over 10 bases. Germline V gives CDR1 GTSNPN, CDR2 SVGIG (reference sequence). CDR3 length: 15 amino acids. V trimming: 3 bases; J trimming: 6 bases; junction bases outside the gene matches: 11. The CDR3, as DNA: TGTGCCTGGAGCCTAGGGGGGACAGGGGTCAGCGAGCAGTACTTC. Protein product: CAWSLGGTGVSEQYF.

The chain is built from TRBV7-9 and TRBJ2-7, with D perhaps matching TRBD2 (6 bases). V lost 3 bases to trimming and J lost 2 bases, with 14 bases between them. The CDR3 is 15 amino acids. Germline CDR1 SEHNR, CDR2 FQNEAQ (reference sequence). CDR3 in DNA: TGTGCCAGCAGCTTGGCCCTAGGAGGGGCCTACGAGCAGTACTTC. It specifies CASSLALGGAYEQYF.

The chain joins TRBV2 to TRBJ2-4; D remains unclear. This CDR3 has 16 residues. CDR1 is SNHLY, CDR2 FYNNEI, per germline. The V gene lost 4 bases and the J gene lost 1 base, with 14 bases spanning the gap. The CDR3, as DNA: TGTGCCAGCAGTGGGCTAAATCACGGGGCCAAAAACATTCAGTACTTC. It yields the protein CASSGLNHGAKNIQYF.

The chain joins TRBV4-1 to TRBJ1-6; D remains unclear. V was clipped by 0 bases and J by 14 bases, with 8 bases between them. CDR1 and CDR2 (germline): MGHRA, YSYEKL. This CDR3 has 12 residues. In nucleotides, the CDR3 is TGCGCCAGCAGCCAAGACTGGAGCACCCTCCACTTT. The encoded protein is CASSQDWSTLHF.

This clone appeared once. The V call is TRBV6-5, the J call TRBJ1-2, with TRBD1 matching over 10 bases. The CDR3 is 14 residues long. Germline assignment: CDR1 MNHEY and CDR2 SVGAGI. V was pared by 6 bases and J by 8 bases, with 9 bases of the junction left unmatched. CDR3: CASSNRQGAKGYTF. CDR3 in DNA: TGTGCCAGCAGCAACCGACAGGGGGCCAAAGGCTACACCTTC.

The V gene is TRBV5-1, the J gene TRBJ1-2, with a weak D call TRBD1 (5 bases). Germline CDR1 and CDR2: SGHRS and YFSETQ. V shed 2 bases and J shed 7 bases, with 12 bases lying between them. The CDR3 length is 13 residues. CDR3 in amino acids: CASSLIQDSGYTF. The CDR3 DNA reads TGCGCCAGCAGCTTAATACAGGATTCTGGCTACACCTTC.

With regard to this clone: Other nucleotide sequences in the sample specify the same CDR3. The V call is TRBV6-6, the J call TRBJ2-1, with TRBD2 matching 7 bases. The V gene end was trimmed by 8 bases and the J gene end by 9 bases; junction bases not matched to a gene: 10. Germline assignment: CDR1 MNHNY and CDR2 SVGAGI (reference sequence). CDR3 length: 13 amino acids. The CDR3 region is CASFGAGRGEQFF. The CDR3 DNA reads TGTGCCAGCTTTGGAGCGGGAAGGGGTGAGCAGTTCTTC.

The rearrangement joins TRBV7-8 to TRBJ1-6; 8 nucleotides align to TRBD1. The germline V gene encodes CDR1 SGHVS and CDR2 FQNEAQ. Trimming removed 5 bases from V and 7 bases from J; junction bases left unmatched: 7. The CDR3 is 15 residues long. Here the CDR3 reads CASSPRDRMNSPLHF. CDR3 bases: TGTGCCAGCAGCCCGCGGGACAGGATGAATTCACCCCTCCACTTT.

DNA for the CDR3: TGTGCCTGGAGTGCCGGGACAGCGAACTACGAGCAGTACTTC. Translating gives CAWSAGTANYEQYF. This chain uses TRBV30 with TRBJ2-7; 7 nucleotides line up with TRBD1. Trimming took 1 base from V and 3 from J; bases not matched to a gene: 6. This CDR3 region has 14 residues. Germline V gives CDR1 GTSNPN, CDR2 SVGIG (reference sequence).